This TCR beta chain was recovered during a study of post-analysis software for immune sequencing data. At the level of the study: The cohort encompassed relapsing-remitting, secondary progressive and progressive-relapsing multiple sclerosis disease courses. Study observations and caveats: When compared against controls, multiple sclerosis patients showed significantly lower normalized Chao1 diversity. Relative to controls, patients had a handful of TRBV segments at higher frequency, with TRBV5-6, TRBV5-1 and TRBV20-1 among these.

At least ten counts were recorded for this clonotype. The target antigen is unknown. The TCR beta cDNA libraries contained unique molecular identifiers. Between roughly 1 and 10 million T cells gave rise to around 500,000 cDNA molecules. TCRdb recomputed calls from the PCR reads with MiXCR, one row per CDR3 protein. In the table there are about 500,000 distinct CDR3 sequences, under 55% of which are singletons. The CDR3 consists of 11 residues. In germline, CDR1 is SQVTM, CDR2 ANQGSEA. Trimming left V 7 bases short and J 4 bases short, with 11 bases between. This receptor was identified in a girl between 10 and 17 years old with multiple sclerosis. This chain connects TRBV29-1 to TRBJ2-7, with no clear D. Sequences were obtained from blood. This CDR3 is CSAQYSYEQYF. The CDR3 DNA reads TGCAGCGCCCAATATTCTTACGAGCAGTACTTC.